A selection of T cell receptor beta chains follows, all from one sample in a study of CD8+ T cells in alopecia areata. Sequencing used immunoSEQ multiplex PCR; TCRdb keeps in-frame clones, though not all of them. The sample shows approximately 98,000 clones, approximately 59% of them seen only once. Sequences were obtained from CD8+ T cells sorted from blood. The receptors were gathered from a human donor in good health. Each CDR3 is given with its conserved first and last residue. D genes are given only for firm matches. Rows may omit the clone size; those that give it use once, few, many or a size class.

DNA: TGCAGCGTTGTCCCCACAGGGTCTGAAGCTTTCTTT
CDR3: CSVVPTGSEAFF
size: -
D: -
J: TRBJ1-1
V: TRBV29-1

DNA: TGTGCCAGCAGCTTAGATCTCTGGGGGACTAGCTTATTCTTTCTGGAGACCCAGTACTTC
CDR3: CASSLDLWGTSLFFLETQYF
size: -
D: TRBD2
J: TRBJ2-5
V: TRBV11-2

DNA: TGTGCCAGCAGTGGCACTGGGACAGGGAACGGATACGAGCAGTACTTC
CDR3: CASSGTGTGNGYEQYF
size: few
D: TRBD1
J: TRBJ2-7
V: TRBV6-1

DNA: TGTGCCAGCAGTGAAGAAAGAGGGACAGGGTTTAGCACAGATACGCAGTATTTT
CDR3: CASSEERGTGFSTDTQYF
size: -
D: TRBD1
J: TRBJ2-3
V: TRBV6-1

DNA: TGCGCCAGCAGCTTGTTAGGTCACAACGCTTCACCCCTCCACTTT
CDR3: CASSLLGHNASPLHF
size: -
D: -
J: TRBJ1-6
V: TRBV5-1

DNA: TGCGCCAGCAGCCGGGACGGCGGGGAGCTGTTTTTT
CDR3: CASSRDGGELFF
size: -
D: -
J: TRBJ2-2
V: TRBV23-1

DNA: TGTGCCAGCAGCCGCCAGCTCGGGCAAAACTACGAGCAGTACTTC
CDR3: CASSRQLGQNYEQYF
size: few
D: -
J: TRBJ2-7
V: TRBV7-8

DNA: TGTGCCAGCAGTGAAGCGTTCGGACGTTTTTACGAGCAGTACTTC
CDR3: CASSEAFGRFYEQYF
size: -
D: -
J: TRBJ2-7
V: TRBV2

DNA: TGTGCCTGGAGCGGGGGAGGCACAGATACGCAGTATTTT
CDR3: CAWSGGGTDTQYF
size: large
D: -
J: TRBJ2-3
V: TRBV30

DNA: TGTGCCAGCAGCCCCCGAAGCGGGGGGGCCCGAGAGACCCAGTACTTC
CDR3: CASSPRSGGARETQYF
size: -
D: TRBD2
J: TRBJ2-5
V: TRBV13

DNA: TGTGCTAGTGGTCCGGAGGACAGTAACTATGGCTACACCTTC
CDR3: CASGPEDSNYGYTF
size: -
D: -
J: TRBJ1-2
V: TRBV12-5

DNA: TGTGCCTGGAGCGTGAACAGGGGGTGGGACACTGAAGCTTTCTTT
CDR3: CAWSVNRGWDTEAFF
size: -
D: TRBD1
J: TRBJ1-1
V: TRBV30

DNA: TGCGCCAGCAGTCAAGGTGGTCCGGAGGGTGAAAAACTGTTTTTT
CDR3: CASSQGGPEGEKLFF
size: -
D: -
J: TRBJ1-4
V: TRBV23-1

DNA: TGTGCCAGCAGCTATTTGGACCGATCCCCCTACGAGCAGTACTTC
CDR3: CASSYLDRSPYEQYF
size: -
D: -
J: TRBJ2-7
V: TRBV7-9

DNA: TGTGCCAGCGCGGACAGGGGCACAGATACGCAGTATTTT
CDR3: CASADRGTDTQYF
size: -
D: TRBD1
J: TRBJ2-3
V: TRBV27

DNA: TGTGCCAGCAGCTTTCGGTTGGGGACAGGTGTAGGGGACAATGAGCAGTTCTTC
CDR3: CASSFRLGTGVGDNEQFF
size: -
D: TRBD1
J: TRBJ2-1
V: TRBV7-9

DNA: TGTGCCAGCAGTGCCCACAATGAGCAGTTCTTC
CDR3: CASSAHNEQFF
size: -
D: -
J: TRBJ2-1
V: TRBV25-1

DNA: TGTGCTAGTGGCCGGACCCCGGGACAGGGGCGCTGGTCGCAGTTCTTC
CDR3: CASGRTPGQGRWSQFF
size: once
D: TRBD1
J: TRBJ2-1
V: TRBV12-5

DNA: TGTGCCATTAGTCTTGGAGGGAGAAACACCGGGGAGCTGTTTTTT
CDR3: CAISLGGRNTGELFF
size: -
D: -
J: TRBJ2-2
V: TRBV9

DNA: TGTGCCAGCAGCCTAAGCGCCAACAAGCAAGAGACCCAGTACTTC
CDR3: CASSLSANKQETQYF
size: -
D: -
J: TRBJ2-5
V: TRBV5-4

DNA: TGCAGCGTTGGCAGTGGGCCCTTTTTC
CDR3: CSVGSGPFF
size: -
D: -
J: TRBJ1-2
V: TRBV29-1

DNA: TGTGCCAGCTTCCAAGAGACCCAGTACTTC
CDR3: CASFQETQYF
size: -
D: -
J: TRBJ2-5
V: TRBV2

DNA: TGCAGCGTGACACCAGGGGGCCTAGTTGGCTACACCTTC
CDR3: CSVTPGGLVGYTF
size: -
D: TRBD1
J: TRBJ1-2
V: TRBV29-1

DNA: TGCGCCAGCAGCACCTCCGGGACAGCCCCCACAGATACGCAGTATTTT
CDR3: CASSTSGTAPTDTQYF
size: few
D: TRBD1
J: TRBJ2-3
V: TRBV5-1

DNA: TGTGCCAGTAGTATGGGACAGGGATACGATGGCTACACCTTC
CDR3: CASSMGQGYDGYTF
size: -
D: TRBD1
J: TRBJ1-2
V: TRBV19

DNA: TGTGCCAGCGCTGGATCGACTAGCCCCAGCACAGATACGCAGTATTTT
CDR3: CASAGSTSPSTDTQYF
size: -
D: TRBD2
J: TRBJ2-3
V: TRBV7-2

DNA: TGTGCCAGCAGCCAAGATCGGTGGGGACGGACCTCTAATGAGCAGTTCTTC
CDR3: CASSQDRWGRTSNEQFF
size: -
D: -
J: TRBJ2-1
V: TRBV4-2

DNA: TGCGCCAGCAGCCTATCCACTTCGAGCTCCTACGAGCAGTACTTC
CDR3: CASSLSTSSSYEQYF
size: -
D: -
J: TRBJ2-7
V: TRBV4-1

DNA: TGTGCCAGCAGTGAAGGCAGGGGGAAAGATACGCAGTATTTT
CDR3: CASSEGRGKDTQYF
size: -
D: TRBD1
J: TRBJ2-3
V: TRBV2

DNA: TGTGCCAGCAGCACCCAAGGGGCTAGCGGGGGGGCGAGGAATGAGCAGTTCTTC
CDR3: CASSTQGASGGARNEQFF
size: few
D: TRBD2
J: TRBJ2-1
V: TRBV7-9

DNA: TGTGCCAGCAGTTTGCCGCAGGCGAGATCTGGCTATGGCTACACCTTC
CDR3: CASSLPQARSGYGYTF
size: -
D: -
J: TRBJ1-2
V: TRBV27

DNA: TGTGCCAGCAGCATAGCAGGCCCGGTAGGGGTTTGGGAGACCCAGTACTTC
CDR3: CASSIAGPVGVWETQYF
size: few
D: -
J: TRBJ2-5
V: TRBV7-2

DNA: TGTGCCAGCGGGACATACTCCTACGAGCAGTACTTC
CDR3: CASGTYSYEQYF
size: few
D: -
J: TRBJ2-7
V: TRBV7-2